Sequencing of this TCR beta chain was carried out in a study of cytomegalovirus exposure and HLA in healthy donors. This clone has a single count. What it recognizes is unknown. Germline-derived CDR1 and CDR2 are WNHNN and SYGVQD (reference sequence). The ends lost 6 bases at V and 4 bases at J; junction bases unmatched: 12. The CDR3 contains 17 residues. Study-level results: Earlier analysis yielded a pattern in which most TCR beta V segments were productive about 90% or about 30% of the time. With later analysis, a missense DCLRE1C variant became linked to TCR beta V- and J-gene trimming.

The PCR employed 60 Vbeta primers together with 13 Jbeta primers. Assay: immunoSEQ multiplex PCR; the TCRdb copy retains only in-frame clones and omits some. The repertoire has 120,000 to 150,000 clones, about three quarters of them found once; the top ten carry approximately 4%. The source is a man aged 18 to 29 in good health and CMV-seronegative. V is TRBV10-1 and J is TRBJ2-2; 9 bases are a match to TRBD1. The sequenced sample was PBMCs. The CDR3 region is CASSPGTGNRATGELFF. CDR3 DNA: TGCGCCAGCAGCCCCGGGACAGGGAATAGGGCCACCGGGGAGCTGTTTTTT.